This T cell receptor (beta chain) was recovered during a study of identical twins. Trimming took off 6 bases at V and 0 bases at J, with 9 bases between the two ends. The CDR3 sequence is 15 residues long. Per germline, CDR1 MNHNS and CDR2 SASEGT. MiXCR, applied by TCRdb to the 5' RACE reads, yields one record per CDR3 protein. The data hold roughly 540,000 distinct CDR3 sequences, with less than 25% observed a single time. These data also featured in a second study, about T cells expressing NK-cell markers. That report notes: Seven of the eight sequenced donors were classified as HCMV-seropositive, and one was classified as seronegative. About 1.0-7.0% of CD8+ T cells in about six donors belonged to dominant NKG2C+ clonotypes.

Sequencing was performed on CD4+ T cells sorted from blood. This chain links TRBV6-1 with TRBJ2-6; D is unclear. The receptor was isolated from a young woman in good health. The CDR3 DNA follows: TGTGCCAGCAGCAACAGCGTCTCTGGGGCCAACGTCCTGACTTTC. Translating it yields CASSNSVSGANVLTF.